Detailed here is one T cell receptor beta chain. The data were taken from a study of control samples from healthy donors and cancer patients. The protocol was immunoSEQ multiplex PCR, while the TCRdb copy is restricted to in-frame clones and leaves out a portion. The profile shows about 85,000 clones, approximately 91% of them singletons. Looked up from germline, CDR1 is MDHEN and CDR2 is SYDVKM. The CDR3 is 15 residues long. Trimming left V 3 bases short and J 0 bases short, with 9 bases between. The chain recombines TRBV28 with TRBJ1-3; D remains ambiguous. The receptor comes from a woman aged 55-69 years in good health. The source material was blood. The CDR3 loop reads CASSLFGGSGNTIYF. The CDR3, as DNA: TGTGCCAGCAGTTTGTTCGGTGGCTCTGGAAACACCATATATTTT.